This TCR beta chain came from a study of blood T cell repertoires in COVID-19. For the study at large: In each case, the material was cDNA or gDNA derived from T cells, B-cell-depleted T cells, or PBMCs.

CDR1 is MDHEN, CDR2 SYDVKM, per germline. The CDR3 has 12 amino acids. V was cut by 3 bases and J by 9 bases, with 11 bases left in between. The authors' processing: Cell counts per sample came from amplifying reference gene primers. Repertoires were generated with immunoSEQ multiplex PCR, while TCRdb's copy carries only in-frame clones and drops some. The V and J calls and clone size were taken over from that table, and D and trimming were inferred from the DNA. The sample includes some 390,000 clones, around 87% of them seen just once. Sequencing was carried out using peripheral blood. V and J are TRBV28 and TRBJ1-2; D call uncertain. The sequence was collected from a woman aged 55-70 years with COVID-19, enrolled during active disease. The CDR3 bases are TGTGCCAGCAGTTTTACGACTGGAAGCTACACCTTC. It specifies CASSFTTGSYTF.